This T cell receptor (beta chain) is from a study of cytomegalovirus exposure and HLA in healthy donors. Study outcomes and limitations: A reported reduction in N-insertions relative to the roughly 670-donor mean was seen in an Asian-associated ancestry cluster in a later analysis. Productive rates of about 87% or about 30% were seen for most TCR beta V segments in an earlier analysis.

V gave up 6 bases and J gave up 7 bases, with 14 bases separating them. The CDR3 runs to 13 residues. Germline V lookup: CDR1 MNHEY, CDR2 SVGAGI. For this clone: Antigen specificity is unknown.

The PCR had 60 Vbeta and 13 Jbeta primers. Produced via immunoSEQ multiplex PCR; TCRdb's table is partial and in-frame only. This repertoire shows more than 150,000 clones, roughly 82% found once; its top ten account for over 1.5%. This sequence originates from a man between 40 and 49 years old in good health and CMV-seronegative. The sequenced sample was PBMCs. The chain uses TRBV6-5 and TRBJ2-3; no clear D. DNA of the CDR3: TGTGCCAGCAGCCCTAAGCTGGTCTATACGCAGTATTTT. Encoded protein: CASSPKLVYTQYF.